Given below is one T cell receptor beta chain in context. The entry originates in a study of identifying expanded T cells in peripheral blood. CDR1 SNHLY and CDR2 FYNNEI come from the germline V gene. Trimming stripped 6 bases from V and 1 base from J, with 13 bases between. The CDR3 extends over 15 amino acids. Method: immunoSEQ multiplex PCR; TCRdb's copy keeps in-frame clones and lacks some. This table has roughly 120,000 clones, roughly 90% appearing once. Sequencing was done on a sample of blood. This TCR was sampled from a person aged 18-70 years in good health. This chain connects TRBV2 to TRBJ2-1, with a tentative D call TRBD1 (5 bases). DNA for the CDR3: TGTGCCAGCAGAGACTCTAGGACATCCTACAATGAGCAGTTCTTC. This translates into CASRDSRTSYNEQFF.